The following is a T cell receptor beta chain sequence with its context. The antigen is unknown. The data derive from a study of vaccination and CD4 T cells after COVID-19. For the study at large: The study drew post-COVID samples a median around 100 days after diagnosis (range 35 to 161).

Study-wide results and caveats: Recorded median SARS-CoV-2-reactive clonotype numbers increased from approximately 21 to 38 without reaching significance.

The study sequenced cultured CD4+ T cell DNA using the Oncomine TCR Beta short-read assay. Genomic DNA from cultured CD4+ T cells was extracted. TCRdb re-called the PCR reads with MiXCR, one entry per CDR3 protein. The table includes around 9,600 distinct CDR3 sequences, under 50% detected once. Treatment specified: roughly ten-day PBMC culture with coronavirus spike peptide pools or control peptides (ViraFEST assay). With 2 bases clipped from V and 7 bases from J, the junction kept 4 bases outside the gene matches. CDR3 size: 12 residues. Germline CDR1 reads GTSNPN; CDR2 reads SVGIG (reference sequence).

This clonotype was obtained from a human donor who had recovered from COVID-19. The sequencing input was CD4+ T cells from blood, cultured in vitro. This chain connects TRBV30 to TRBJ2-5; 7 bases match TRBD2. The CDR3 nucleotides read TGTGCCTGGAGTACGACTAGCTGGACCCAGTACTTC. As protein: CAWSTTSWTQYF.